This T cell receptor beta chain was recovered during a study of Graves' ophthalmopathy and Graves' hyperthyroidism. Notes on the study in general: A 13-signature model separated ophthalmopathy from stable hyperthyroidism, 85% to 90% sensitivity, approximately 84% specificity.

The CDR3 contains 13 residues. The V gene lost 3 bases and the J gene lost 5 bases, with 5 bases spanning the gap. Germline lookup yields CDR1 SNHLY and CDR2 FYNNEI. Other autoimmune diseases, uncontrolled infections, pregnancy or lactation led to the exclusion of patients. What supplied the PBMCs was approximately 10 ml of fresh peripheral blood. The authors amplified TCR beta CDR3 regions from RNA transcripts. Second-round multiplex PCR followed a first-round RT-PCR using HTBI primers. TCRdb re-called the multiplex PCR reads through MiXCR, storing one row per CDR3 protein. Altogether 300,000 to 350,000 distinct CDR3 sequences are present, roughly a sixth being singletons, with the ten largest covering over 9%. The table lists this clonotype with many counts. Its target is unknown.

The chain combines TRBV2 with TRBJ1-6, with unresolved D. The specimen was peripheral blood. This clonotype was obtained from an adult man with Graves' ophthalmopathy. The CDR3 spells CASSEEDNSPLHF. In DNA, the CDR3 is TGTGCCAGCAGTGAGGAGGATAATTCACCCCTCCACTTT.